The text below deals with one T cell receptor (beta chain). The antigen is unknown. The ends were cut back, 1 base at V and 0 bases at J, with 17 bases in the middle. The CDR3 extends over 17 amino acids. Looked up from germline, CDR1 is SGHRS and CDR2 is YFSETQ. These data come from a study of shared clonotypes between healthy human individuals. Study at large: Plates per donor: three CD4 naive, three CD4 memory, two CD8 naive, one CD8 memory.

Study-level findings and limits: Measured sharing among donors was expected to vary with sequencing depth.

Genomic DNA per cell subset filled all wells of several immunoSEQ plates. How the authors handled the data: ImmunoSEQ output held junction-only sequences without quality scores, so filtering differed. Libraries were prepared by immunoSEQ multiplex PCR; TCRdb keeps only in-frame clonotypes and omits some of them. V and J calls and clone size are copied from that table; D and trimming were computed from the DNA. The sample has some 89,000 clones; under 80% are singletons. The sequenced sample consisted of memory CD8+ T cells sorted from blood. Indicated subset: CD45RO+ cells pooled with CCR7-negative TemRA cells. This TCR was recovered from a man under 40 in good health. V is TRBV5-1 and J is TRBJ2-7; possibly TRBD1 or TRBD2 for D (5 bases each). For the CDR3, the DNA is TGCGCCAGCAGCTTGCGTTTTGGGGGATTAGGCTCCTACGAGCAGTACTTC. Its translation: CASSLRFGGLGSYEQYF.